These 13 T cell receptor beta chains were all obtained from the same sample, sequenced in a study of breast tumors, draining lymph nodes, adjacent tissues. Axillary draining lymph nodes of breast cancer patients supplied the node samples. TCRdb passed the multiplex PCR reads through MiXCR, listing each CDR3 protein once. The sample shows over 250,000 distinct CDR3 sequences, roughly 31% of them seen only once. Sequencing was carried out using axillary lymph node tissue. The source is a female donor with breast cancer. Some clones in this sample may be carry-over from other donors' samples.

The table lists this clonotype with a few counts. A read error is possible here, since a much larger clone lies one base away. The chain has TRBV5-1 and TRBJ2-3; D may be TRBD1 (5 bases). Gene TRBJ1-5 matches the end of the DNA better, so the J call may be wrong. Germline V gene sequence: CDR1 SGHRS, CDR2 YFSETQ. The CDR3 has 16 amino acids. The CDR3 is CASSFLLGGGTDTQHF. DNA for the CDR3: TGCGCCAGCAGCTTTTTGCTTGGGGGAGGCACAGATACGCAGCATTTT.

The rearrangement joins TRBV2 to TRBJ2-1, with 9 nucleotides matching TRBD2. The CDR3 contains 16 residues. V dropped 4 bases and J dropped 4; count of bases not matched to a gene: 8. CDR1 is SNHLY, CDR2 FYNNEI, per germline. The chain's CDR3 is CASSGSLAGVYNEQFF. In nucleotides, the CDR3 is TGTGCCAGCAGTGGTTCACTAGCGGGTGTGTACAATGAGCAGTTCTTC.

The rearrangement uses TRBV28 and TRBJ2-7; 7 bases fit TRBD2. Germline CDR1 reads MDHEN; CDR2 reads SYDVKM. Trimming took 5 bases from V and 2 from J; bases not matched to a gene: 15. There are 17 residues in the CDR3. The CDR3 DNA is TGTGCCAGCAGTCCATGGGTGGGGGGGACTGCTGCCTACGAGCAGTACTTC. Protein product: CASSPWVGGTAAYEQYF.

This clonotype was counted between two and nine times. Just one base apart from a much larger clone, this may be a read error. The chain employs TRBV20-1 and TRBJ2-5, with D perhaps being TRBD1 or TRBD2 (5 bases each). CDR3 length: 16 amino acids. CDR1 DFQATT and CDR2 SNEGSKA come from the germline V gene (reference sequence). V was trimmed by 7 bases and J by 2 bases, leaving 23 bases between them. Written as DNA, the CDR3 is TGCAGTGTCGGCAAAGTGGAAGGGACCTCACAAGAGACCCAGTACTTC. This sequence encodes CSVGKVEGTSQETQYF.

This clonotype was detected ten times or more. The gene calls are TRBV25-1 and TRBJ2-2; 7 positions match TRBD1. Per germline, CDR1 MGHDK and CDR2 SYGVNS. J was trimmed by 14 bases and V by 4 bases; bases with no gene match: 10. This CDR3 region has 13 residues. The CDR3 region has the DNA TGTGCCAGCAGTGCCTCAGGGACAGCCTTTCTGTTTTTT. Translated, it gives CASSASGTAFLFF.

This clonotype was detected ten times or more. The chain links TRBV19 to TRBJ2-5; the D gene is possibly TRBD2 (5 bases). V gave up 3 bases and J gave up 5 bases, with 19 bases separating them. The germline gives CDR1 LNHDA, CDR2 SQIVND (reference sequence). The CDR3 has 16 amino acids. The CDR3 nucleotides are TGTGCCAGTAGTATGGGGAGAATAGTAGGGTCGGAGACCCAGTACTTC. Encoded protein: CASSMGRIVGSETQYF.

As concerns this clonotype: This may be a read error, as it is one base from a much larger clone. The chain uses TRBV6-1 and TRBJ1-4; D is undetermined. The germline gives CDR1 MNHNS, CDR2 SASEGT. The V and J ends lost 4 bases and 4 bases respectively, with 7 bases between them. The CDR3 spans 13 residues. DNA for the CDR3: TGTGCCAGCAGTGTGGGTTATAATGAAAAACTGTTTTTT. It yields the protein CASSVGYNEKLFF.

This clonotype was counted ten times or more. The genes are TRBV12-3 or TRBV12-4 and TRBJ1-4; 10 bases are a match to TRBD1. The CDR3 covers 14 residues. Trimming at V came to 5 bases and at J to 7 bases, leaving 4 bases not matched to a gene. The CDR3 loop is CASSLGTGVEKLFF. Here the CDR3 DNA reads TGTGCCAGCAGTCTCGGGACAGGGGTTGAAAAACTGTTTTTT.

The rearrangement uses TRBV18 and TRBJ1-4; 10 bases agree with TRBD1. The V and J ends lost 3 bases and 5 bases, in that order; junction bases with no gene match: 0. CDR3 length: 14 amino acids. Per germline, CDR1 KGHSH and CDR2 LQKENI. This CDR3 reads CASSPDRGNEKLFF. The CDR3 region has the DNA TGTGCCAGCTCACCGGACAGGGGGAATGAAAAACTGTTTTTT.

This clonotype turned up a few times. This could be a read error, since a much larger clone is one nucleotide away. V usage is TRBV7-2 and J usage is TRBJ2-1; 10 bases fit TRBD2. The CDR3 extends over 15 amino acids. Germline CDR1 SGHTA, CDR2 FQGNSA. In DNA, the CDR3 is TGTGCCAGCAGCCTCGCTAGCGGGAGTTGGAATGAGCAGCTCTTC. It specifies CASSLASGSWNEQLF. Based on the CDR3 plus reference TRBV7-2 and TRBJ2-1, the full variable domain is GAGVSQSPSNKVTEKGKDVELRCDPISGHTALYWYRQSLGQGLEFLIYFQGNSAPDKSGLPSDRFSAERTGGSVSTLTIQRTQQEDSAVYLCASSLASGSWNEQLFGPGTRLTVL.

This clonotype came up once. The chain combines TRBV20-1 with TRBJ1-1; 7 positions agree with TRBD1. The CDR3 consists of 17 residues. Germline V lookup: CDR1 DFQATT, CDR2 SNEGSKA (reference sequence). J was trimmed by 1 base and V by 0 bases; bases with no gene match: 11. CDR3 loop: CSARDIFPGQPNTEAFF. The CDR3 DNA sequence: TGCAGTGCTAGAGACATATTTCCGGGACAGCCGAACACTGAAGCTTTCTTT.

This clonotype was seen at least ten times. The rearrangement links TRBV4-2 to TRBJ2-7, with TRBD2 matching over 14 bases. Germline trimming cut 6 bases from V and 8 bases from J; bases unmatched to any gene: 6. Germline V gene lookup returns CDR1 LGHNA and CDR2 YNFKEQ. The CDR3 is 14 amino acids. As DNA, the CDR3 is TGTGCCAGCAGGCCGGGACTAGCGGGAGATAAGCAGTACTTC. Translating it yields CASRPGLAGDKQYF.

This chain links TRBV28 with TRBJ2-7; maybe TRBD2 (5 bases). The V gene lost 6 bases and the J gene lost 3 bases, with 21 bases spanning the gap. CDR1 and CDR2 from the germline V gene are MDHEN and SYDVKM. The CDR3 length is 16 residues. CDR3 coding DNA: TGTGCCAGCAGCCAAGAGTCTGGGAGTTCCCTCTACGAGCAGTACTTC. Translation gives CASSQESGSSLYEQYF.